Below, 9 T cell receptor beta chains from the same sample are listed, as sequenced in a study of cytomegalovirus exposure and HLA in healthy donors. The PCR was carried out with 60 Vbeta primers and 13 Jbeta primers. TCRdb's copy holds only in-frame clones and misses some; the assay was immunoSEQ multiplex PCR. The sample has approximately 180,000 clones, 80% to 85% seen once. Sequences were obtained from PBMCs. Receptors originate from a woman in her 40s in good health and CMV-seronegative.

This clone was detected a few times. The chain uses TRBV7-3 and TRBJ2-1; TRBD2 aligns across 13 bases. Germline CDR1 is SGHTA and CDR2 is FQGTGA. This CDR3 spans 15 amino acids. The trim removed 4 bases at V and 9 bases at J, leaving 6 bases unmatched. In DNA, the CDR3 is TGTGCCAGCAGCTCAGGACTAGCGGGAGAGGGTGAGCAGTTCTTC. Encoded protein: CASSSGLAGEGEQFF.

For the CDR3, the DNA is TGCGCCAGCAGCCGGGACAGGGGCTACGAGCAGTACTTC. This encodes CASSRDRGYEQYF. This rearrangement joins TRBV4-3 to TRBJ2-7, with 10 positions matching TRBD1. CDR1 LGHNA and CDR2 YSLEER come from the germline V gene. CDR3 size: 13 residues. J gave up 3 bases and V 4 bases, and 0 bases lay outside the gene matches.

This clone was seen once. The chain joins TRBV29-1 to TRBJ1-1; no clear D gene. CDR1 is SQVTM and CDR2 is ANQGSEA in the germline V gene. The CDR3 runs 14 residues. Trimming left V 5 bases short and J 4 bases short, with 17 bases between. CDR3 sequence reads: CSVKILGGGTEAFF. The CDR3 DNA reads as TGCAGCGTTAAAATTCTAGGTGGAGGCACTGAAGCTTTCTTT.

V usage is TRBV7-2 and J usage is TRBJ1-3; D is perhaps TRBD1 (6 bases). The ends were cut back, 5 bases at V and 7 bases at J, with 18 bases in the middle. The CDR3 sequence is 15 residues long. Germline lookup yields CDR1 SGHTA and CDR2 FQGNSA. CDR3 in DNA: TGTGCCAGCAGCGCCAGGACAGTAACTGCGAACACCATATATTTT. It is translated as CASSARTVTANTIYF.

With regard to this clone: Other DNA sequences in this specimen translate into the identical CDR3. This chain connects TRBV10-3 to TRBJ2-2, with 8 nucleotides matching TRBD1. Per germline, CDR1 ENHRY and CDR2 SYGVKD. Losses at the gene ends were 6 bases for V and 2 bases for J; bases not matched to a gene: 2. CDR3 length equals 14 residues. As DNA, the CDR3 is TGTGCCATCAGGGGACAGGTTAACACCGGGGAGCTGTTTTTT. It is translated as CAIRGQVNTGELFF.

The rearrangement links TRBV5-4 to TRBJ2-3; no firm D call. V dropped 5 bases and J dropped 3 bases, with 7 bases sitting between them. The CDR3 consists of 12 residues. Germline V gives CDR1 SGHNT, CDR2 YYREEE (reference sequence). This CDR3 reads CASSSVTDTQYF. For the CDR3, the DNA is TGTGCCAGCAGTTCGGTGACAGATACGCAGTATTTT.

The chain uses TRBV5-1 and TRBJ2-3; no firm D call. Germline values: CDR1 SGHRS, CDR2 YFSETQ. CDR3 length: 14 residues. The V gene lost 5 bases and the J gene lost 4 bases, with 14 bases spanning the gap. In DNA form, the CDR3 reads TGCGCCAGCAGAGAGGAGCCCCGGGCAGATACGCAGTATTTT. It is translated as CASREEPRADTQYF.

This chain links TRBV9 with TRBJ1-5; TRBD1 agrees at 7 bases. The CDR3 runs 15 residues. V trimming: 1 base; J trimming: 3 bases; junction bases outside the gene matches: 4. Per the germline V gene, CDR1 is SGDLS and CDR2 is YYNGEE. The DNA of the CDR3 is TGTGCCAGCAGCGTATCGGGACAGAACAATCAGCCCCAGCATTTT. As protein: CASSVSGQNNQPQHF.

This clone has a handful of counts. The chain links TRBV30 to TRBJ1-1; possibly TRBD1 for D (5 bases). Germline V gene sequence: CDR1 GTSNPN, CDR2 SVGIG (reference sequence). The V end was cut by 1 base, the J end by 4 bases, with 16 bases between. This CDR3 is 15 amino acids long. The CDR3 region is CAWSGFRKGSTEAFF. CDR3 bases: TGTGCCTGGAGTGGATTCAGGAAGGGGTCCACTGAAGCTTTCTTT.